The sequence of this T cell receptor (beta chain) was determined in a study of OX40 agonist ivuxolimab in advanced cancers. Whole-study context: Ivuxolimab, an antibody that agonizes OX40 (CD134), was administered to the patients. The diagnoses of dose-escalation patients were hepatocellular carcinoma, melanoma, renal cell or head and neck cancer. One hepatocellular carcinoma and a couple of cutaneous melanoma patients partially responded.

Overall study findings and caveats: In general, CD8+ T cells held more expanded clones than CD4+ did, on average.

To note about this clone: What it binds is unknown.

Profiling relied on immunoSEQ multiplex PCR, and the TCRdb table lists in-frame clones only, not all of them. The sample lists about 84,000 clones; roughly 87% were seen once. This specimen consisted of CD4+ or CD8+ T cells sorted from blood, obtained in a trial of the OX40 agonist ivuxolimab. This sequence was found in an adult with an advanced solid tumor such as melanoma, head and neck, liver or kidney cancer.

CDR3 DNA: TGTGCCAGCAGTTCCCTGTTCAGGGACCTCTACACCTTC. Amino acids: CASSSLFRDLYTF. V and J are TRBV27 and TRBJ1-2, with D maybe TRBD1 (5 bases). The germline gives CDR1 MNHEY, CDR2 SMNVEV (reference sequence). The V and J ends lost 4 bases and 10 bases respectively, with 16 bases between them. This CDR3 has 13 residues.